Presented here are 27 T cell receptor beta chains from one specimen sequenced in a study of CD8+ T cells in alopecia areata. The investigators collected lesional scalp punch biopsies and peripheral blood from alopecia areata patients. Sequencing relied on a cDNA template that was reverse transcribed from extracted RNA. Generated by immunoSEQ multiplex PCR, the TCRdb table keeps only in-frame clones and is missing some. The sample includes approximately 9,300 clones, 65% to 80% of them seen just once. Sequencing was performed on skin. The receptors come from a human donor with alopecia areata.

The chain recombines TRBV7-9 with TRBJ2-4; TRBD1 matches 7 bases. V gave up 2 bases and J gave up 9 bases; unmatched junction bases: 10. This CDR3 spans 15 amino acids. CDR1 is SEHNR, CDR2 FQNEAQ, per germline (reference sequence). The CDR3 DNA is TGTGCCAGCAGCTTATCTGACAGGGTCGGTGGCATTCAGTACTTC. Amino acid sequence: CASSLSDRVGGIQYF.

This clone showed up just a few times. This chain uses TRBV28 with TRBJ1-2; tentative D call: TRBD1 (6 bases). Germline V CDR1 and CDR2: MDHEN, SYDVKM. The germline V and J ends were trimmed by 8 bases and 7 bases, with 23 bases remaining between them. The CDR3 contains 15 residues. CDR3 sequence reads: CASQGAAVGGGGYTF. The CDR3 DNA reads TGTGCCAGCCAGGGAGCAGCAGTTGGAGGGGGTGGCTACACCTTC.

The chain uses TRBV5-6 and TRBJ1-6; 7 bases are a match to TRBD1. Germline V gene sequence: CDR1 SGHDT, CDR2 YYEEEE. The length of the CDR3 is 17 residues. V was pared by 4 bases and J by 10 bases, with 17 bases of the junction left unmatched. The CDR3 is CASSLLSTGTAGSPLHF. CDR3 nucleotides: TGTGCCAGCAGCCTTTTATCGACCGGGACAGCAGGATCACCCCTCCACTTT.

The chain joins TRBV29-1 to TRBJ2-7, with 10 bases that match TRBD1. V trimming: 7 bases; J trimming: 5 bases; junction bases outside the gene matches: 5. The CDR3 consists of 12 residues. The germline V gene has CDR1 SQVTM and CDR2 ANQGSEA. The CDR3 DNA reads TGCAGCGCCTGGGACAGGGGACACGAGCAGTACTTC. It yields the protein CSAWDRGHEQYF.

J is TRBJ1-5 and V is TRBV27; perhaps TRBD1 as D (5 bases). CDR3 length: 16 residues. The V end was cut by 0 bases, the J end by 4 bases, with 13 bases between. The germline V gene encodes CDR1 MNHEY and CDR2 SMNVEV (reference sequence). This CDR3 is CASSLSGAGYNQPQHF. In DNA, the CDR3 is TGTGCCAGCAGTTTATCTGGGGCAGGGTATAATCAGCCCCAGCATTTT.

This chain joins TRBV5-1 and TRBJ2-5, with D possibly TRBD1 on 6 matching bases. V was trimmed by 2 bases and J by 5 bases, leaving 22 bases between them. The CDR3 is made up of 17 amino acids. The germline V gene has CDR1 SGHRS and CDR2 YFSETQ. CDR3 sequence: CASSFQGLGGVGETQYF. The CDR3 coding sequence is TGCGCCAGCAGCTTTCAGGGGTTAGGGGGAGTCGGTGAGACCCAGTACTTC.

The gene calls are TRBV6-5 and TRBJ1-5, with D maybe TRBD1 (5 bases). CDR3 length: 15 amino acids. V dropped 6 bases and J dropped 2 bases, with 14 bases sitting between them. Germline CDR1 reads MNHEY; CDR2 reads SVGAGI. As DNA, the CDR3 is TGTGCCAGCAGACCCACAGGCGTTGGCAATCAGCCCCAGCATTTT. This translates into CASRPTGVGNQPQHF.

V and J are TRBV9 and TRBJ2-1, with D unclear. V lost 0 bases and J 0 bases, leaving 13 bases between the germline ends. The CDR3 runs 17 residues. The germline CDR1 and CDR2 sequences are SGDLS and YYNGEE. The CDR3 protein is CASSVGKLQSSYNEQFF. In DNA form, the CDR3 reads TGTGCCAGCAGCGTAGGGAAGCTCCAGAGCTCCTACAATGAGCAGTTCTTC. Together with reference TRBV9 and TRBJ2-1, the CDR3 gives the full variable domain: DSGVTQTPKHLITATGQRVTLRCSPRSGDLSVYWYQQSLDQGLQFLIQYYNGEERAKGNILERFSAQQFPDLHSELNLSSLELGDSALYFCASSVGKLQSSYNEQFFGPGTRLTVL.

The J gene is TRBJ1-5, the V gene TRBV27, with D perhaps matching TRBD1 (5 bases). The CDR3 sequence is 16 residues long. The V and J ends lost 5 bases and 0 bases respectively, with 14 bases between them. In germline, CDR1 is MNHEY, CDR2 SMNVEV (reference sequence). CDR3 coding DNA: TGTGCCAGCAGTCCCGGGACTGTAACTAGCAATCAGCCCCAGCATTTT. Its translation is CASSPGTVTSNQPQHF.

The chain recombines TRBV30 with TRBJ1-5; D ambiguous. CDR1 and CDR2 from the germline V gene are GTSNPN and SVGIG (reference sequence). The germline V and J ends were trimmed by 0 bases and 0 bases, with 6 bases remaining between them. This CDR3 contains 14 residues. DNA for the CDR3: TGTGCCTGGAGTGTGGGATATAGCAATCAGCCCCAGCATTTT. This sequence encodes CAWSVGYSNQPQHF.

V and J are TRBV5-4 and TRBJ2-5; D unresolved. V lost 0 bases and J 6 bases, leaving 12 bases between the germline ends. This CDR3 region has 14 residues. Germline V gene sequence: CDR1 SGHNT, CDR2 YYREEE (reference sequence). In nucleotides, the CDR3 is TGTGCCAGCAGCTTGGGCGGCTACGAAAAGACCCAGTACTTC. Protein sequence: CASSLGGYEKTQYF.

The rearrangement uses TRBV9 and TRBJ2-5; 8 bases are a match to TRBD2. V lost 2 bases to trimming and J lost 0 bases; unmatched junction nucleotides: 9. Germline V lookup: CDR1 SGDLS, CDR2 YYNGEE. The CDR3 is 17 residues long. The CDR3 region has the DNA TGTGCCAGCAGCGTGACCGTCGGCGGGAGGAACCAAGAGACCCAGTACTTC. This translates into CASSVTVGGRNQETQYF.

This clone was observed a few times. The chain uses TRBV5-1 and TRBJ2-7, with 10 bases matching TRBD1. There are 16 residues in the CDR3. Germline assignment: CDR1 SGHRS and CDR2 YFSETQ. Germline trimming cut 2 bases from V and 2 bases from J; bases unmatched to any gene: 7. In DNA, the CDR3 is TGCGCCAGCAGCTTCCCCTCCGGGACAGGGGCCTACGAGCAGTACTTC. This sequence encodes CASSFPSGTGAYEQYF.

The rearrangement uses TRBV2 and TRBJ2-3, with 10 bases aligning to TRBD2. J lost 4 bases, V lost 7 bases, and 8 bases had no gene match. Germline values: CDR1 SNHLY, CDR2 FYNNEI. CDR3 size: 15 residues. For the CDR3, the DNA is TGTGCCAGCAAAGAGCAACTAGCGGGATCAGATACGCAGTATTTT. Its protein product is CASKEQLAGSDTQYF. The complete variable domain, with remaining parts taken from reference TRBV2 and TRBJ2-3, reads EPEVTQTPSHQVTQMGQEVILRCVPISNHLYFYWYRQILGQKVEFLVSFYNNEISEKSEIFDDQFSVERPDGSNFTLKIRSTKLEDSAMYFCASKEQLAGSDTQYFGPGTRLTVL.

A single count supports this clone. The chain has TRBV15 and TRBJ2-1; 15 bases line up with TRBD2. Unmatched junction bases numbered 14, after V lost 1 base and J lost 7 bases. This CDR3 is built from 20 residues. Germline V gene sequence: CDR1 LNHNV, CDR2 YYDKDF (reference sequence). The DNA of the CDR3 is TGTGCCACCAGCAGAGGAGGGGGACTAGCGGGAGGAAAGGGTGTGAATGAGCAGTTCTTC. Protein sequence: CATSRGGGLAGGKGVNEQFF.

The chain has TRBV4-3 and TRBJ1-1, with a weak D call TRBD1 (6 bases). V dropped 0 bases and J dropped 4 bases, with 9 bases sitting between them. This CDR3 contains 14 residues. Germline values: CDR1 LGHNA, CDR2 YSLEER. The DNA for the CDR3 is TGCGCCAGCAGCCAAGATCCGGACAGCACTGAAGCTTTCTTT. Its translation: CASSQDPDSTEAFF.

This clone came up a few times. The chain combines TRBV5-1 with TRBJ2-7; tentatively, D is TRBD1 or TRBD2 (7 bases each). The CDR3 consists of 17 residues. Trimming took off 0 bases at V and 1 base at J, with 17 bases between the two ends. Germline loops: CDR1 SGHRS, CDR2 YFSETQ. The chain's CDR3 is CASSLGSTGRGSYEQYF. CDR3 bases: TGCGCCAGCAGCTTGGGATCGACAGGGAGGGGGTCCTACGAGCAGTACTTC.

The chain links TRBV7-9 to TRBJ2-7, with D hard to call. The CDR3 covers 12 residues. Germline-derived CDR1 and CDR2 are SEHNR and FQNEAQ (reference sequence). Trimming shortened V by 5 bases and J by 0 bases, and 5 bases separated the two germline ends. The CDR3 region has the DNA TGTGCCAGCAGCCTCCGCTCCTACGAGCAGTACTTC. Its translation is CASSLRSYEQYF.

This clone turned up a few times. This specimen includes other DNA sequences encoding the same CDR3. CDR3 region: CASSFGTAYEQYF. The CDR3 nucleotides are TGTGCCAGCAGCTTTGGGACAGCCTACGAGCAGTACTTC. The chain carries TRBV7-2 and TRBJ2-7; 7 nucleotides match TRBD1. The CDR3 has 13 amino acids. The V gene's germline CDR1 is SGHTA and CDR2 FQGNSA. Losses at the gene ends were 3 bases for V and 2 bases for J; bases not matched to a gene: 1.

The chain is built from TRBV19 and TRBJ2-1; D gene unclear. Trimming removed 5 bases at V and 7 bases at J, with 12 bases between. The CDR3 contains 13 residues. CDR1 is LNHDA and CDR2 is SQIVND in the germline V gene (reference sequence). Here the CDR3 reads CASSSAVGNEQFF. The CDR3 region has the DNA TGTGCCAGTAGTTCGGCAGTCGGGAATGAGCAGTTCTTC.

This clone came up a few times. The V call is TRBV7-2, the J call TRBJ2-2; tentatively, D is TRBD1 or TRBD2 (6 bases each). Germline V CDR1 and CDR2: SGHTA, FQGNSA. The CDR3 sequence is 16 residues long. V lost 4 bases and J 1 base, leaving 13 bases between the germline ends. The DNA of the CDR3 is TGTGCCAGCAGCTCAGGGGACTGGGGGAACACCGGGGAGCTGTTTTTT. It is translated as CASSSGDWGNTGELFF.

This chain uses TRBV5-1 with TRBJ2-1, with TRBD2 matching 7 bases. CDR3 length: 16 amino acids. Per germline, CDR1 SGHRS and CDR2 YFSETQ. V lost 4 bases to trimming and J lost 8 bases; unmatched junction nucleotides: 15. This chain's CDR3 is CASSPGDSGRDDEQFF. CDR3 nucleotides: TGCGCCAGCAGCCCCGGTGACTCGGGGAGGGATGATGAGCAGTTCTTC.

The V and J genes are TRBV9 and TRBJ2-3, with a tentative D call TRBD1 (6 bases). The CDR3 loop spans 14 amino acids. Germline V gene data show CDR1 as SGDLS and CDR2 as YYNGEE. The V end was cut by 0 bases, the J end by 3 bases, with 8 bases between. DNA of the CDR3: TGTGCCAGCAGCGTAGCAGGGGTGACAGATACGCAGTATTTT. Its translation: CASSVAGVTDTQYF.

V is TRBV7-8 and J is TRBJ1-5; D may be TRBD1 (5 bases). Between the trimmed V and J ends, which lost 1 base and 3 bases, there was a span of 13 bases. CDR1 and CDR2 from the germline V gene are SGHVS and FQNEAQ. The CDR3 spans 16 residues. CDR3 sequence (DNA): TGTGCCAGCAGCTTAGGTCAGGGCTCTTCCAATCAGCCCCAGCATTTT. Translated: CASSLGQGSSNQPQHF.

The chain recombines TRBV6-4 with TRBJ2-1; TRBD2 agrees at 11 bases. V lost 6 bases and J lost 12; bases outside the gene matches: 7. Germline-derived CDR1 and CDR2 are MRHNA and SNTAGT. The CDR3 length is 13 residues. For the CDR3, the DNA is TGTGCCAGCAGAGATCTAGCGGGGGGCTCGCAGTTCTTC. It yields the protein CASRDLAGGSQFF.

This chain joins TRBV29-1 and TRBJ2-2; possible D gene TRBD2, 5 bases. The V end lost 4 bases, the J end lost 4 bases, and 10 bases lay between the germline ends. This CDR3 spans 13 amino acids. CDR1 is SQVTM and CDR2 is ANQGSEA in the germline V gene. The CDR3 sequence: CSVGAGLTGELFF. Here the CDR3 DNA reads TGCAGCGTTGGGGCAGGACTCACCGGGGAGCTGTTTTTT.

This chain uses TRBV13 with TRBJ2-7; 9 bases are a match to TRBD2. CDR1 and CDR2 from the germline V gene are PRHDT and FYEKMQ (reference sequence). This CDR3 region has 15 residues. J lost 3 bases, V lost 5 bases, and 8 bases had no gene match. Here the CDR3 reads CASSLLGGRGYEQYF. The CDR3 DNA sequence: TGTGCCAGCAGCCTCCTGGGCGGGAGGGGCTACGAGCAGTACTTC.